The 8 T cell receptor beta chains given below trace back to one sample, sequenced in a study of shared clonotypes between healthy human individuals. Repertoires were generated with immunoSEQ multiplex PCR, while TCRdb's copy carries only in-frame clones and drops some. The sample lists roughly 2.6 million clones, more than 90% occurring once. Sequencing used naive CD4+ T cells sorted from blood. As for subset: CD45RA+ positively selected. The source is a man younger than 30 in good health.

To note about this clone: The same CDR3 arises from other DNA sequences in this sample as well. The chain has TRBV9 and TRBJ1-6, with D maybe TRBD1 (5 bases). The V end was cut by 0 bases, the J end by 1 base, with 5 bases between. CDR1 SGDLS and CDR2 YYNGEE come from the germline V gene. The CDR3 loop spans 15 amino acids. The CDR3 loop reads CASSVGGSYNSPLHF. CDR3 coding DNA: TGTGCCAGCAGCGTAGGGGGGTCCTATAATTCACCCCTCCACTTT. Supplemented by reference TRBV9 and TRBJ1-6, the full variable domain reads DSGVTQTPKHLITATGQRVTLRCSPRSGDLSVYWYQQSLDQGLQFLIQYYNGEERAKGNILERFSAQQFPDLHSELNLSSLELGDSALYFCASSVGGSYNSPLHFGNGTRLTVT.

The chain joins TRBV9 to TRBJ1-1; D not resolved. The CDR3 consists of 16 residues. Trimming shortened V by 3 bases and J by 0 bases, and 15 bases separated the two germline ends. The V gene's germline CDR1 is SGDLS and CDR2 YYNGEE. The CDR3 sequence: CASSAIPTEMNTEAFF. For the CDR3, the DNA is TGTGCCAGCAGCGCTATACCGACGGAGATGAACACTGAAGCTTTCTTT.

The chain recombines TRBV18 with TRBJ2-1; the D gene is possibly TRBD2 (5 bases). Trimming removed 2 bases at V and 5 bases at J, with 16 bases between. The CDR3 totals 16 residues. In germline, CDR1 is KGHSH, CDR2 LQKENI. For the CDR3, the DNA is TGTGCCAGCTCACCAACACTAGGTTCTTCGGACAATGAGCAGTTCTTC. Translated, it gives CASSPTLGSSDNEQFF.

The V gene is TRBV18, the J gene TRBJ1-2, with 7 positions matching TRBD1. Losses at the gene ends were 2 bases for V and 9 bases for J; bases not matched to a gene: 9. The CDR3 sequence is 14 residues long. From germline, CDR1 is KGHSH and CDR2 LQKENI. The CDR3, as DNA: TGTGCCAGCTCACCAGGGGGACAGCCAGTGAGCTACACCTTC. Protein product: CASSPGGQPVSYTF.

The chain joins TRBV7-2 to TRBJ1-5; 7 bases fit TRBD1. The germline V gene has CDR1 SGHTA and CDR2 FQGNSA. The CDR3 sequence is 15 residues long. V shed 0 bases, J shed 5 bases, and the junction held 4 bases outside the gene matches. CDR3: CASSLAARGDQPQHF. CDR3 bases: TGTGCCAGCAGCTTAGCTGCCAGGGGGGATCAGCCCCAGCATTTT.

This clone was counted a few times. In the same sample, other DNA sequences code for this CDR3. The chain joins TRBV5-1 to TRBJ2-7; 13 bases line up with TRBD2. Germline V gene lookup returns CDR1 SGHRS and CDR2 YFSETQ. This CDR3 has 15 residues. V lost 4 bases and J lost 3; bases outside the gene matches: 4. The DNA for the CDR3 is TGCGCCAGCAGCGGCGGACTAGCGGGGGTCTACGAGCAGTACTTC. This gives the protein CASSGGLAGVYEQYF.

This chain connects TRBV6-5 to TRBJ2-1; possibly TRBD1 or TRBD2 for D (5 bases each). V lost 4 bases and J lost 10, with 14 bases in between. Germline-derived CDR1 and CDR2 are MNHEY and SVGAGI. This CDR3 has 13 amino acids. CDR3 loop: CASSSSGRVEQFF. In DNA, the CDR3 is TGTGCCAGCAGTTCCTCGGGGCGGGTCGAGCAGTTCTTC.

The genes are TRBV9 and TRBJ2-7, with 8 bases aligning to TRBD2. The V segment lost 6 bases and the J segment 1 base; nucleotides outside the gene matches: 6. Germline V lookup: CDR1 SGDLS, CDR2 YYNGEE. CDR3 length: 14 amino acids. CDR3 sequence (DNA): TGTGCCAGCACCGGGGGGGCAGATTCCTACGAGCAGTACTTC. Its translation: CASTGGADSYEQYF.